The rows below give T cell receptor beta chains drawn from one sample of a study of CD8+CD57+ T cells in acquired aplastic anemia. TCRdb independently ran MiXCR on the reads; one entry per CDR3 protein. The repertoire holds around 250,000 distinct CDR3 sequences, with approximately 55% as singletons. The sequencing sample was made of sorted CD4+, CD8+, or CD8+CD57+ T cells (not recorded which) from PBMCs. These receptors were obtained from a human donor with severe aplastic anemia or a healthy control (not recorded which). CDR3s include the opening cysteine and the closing phenylalanine or tryptophan. Fields, in order: J gene, D gene, clone size, V gene, CDR3 DNA, CDR3 protein. D genes are given only for firm matches. Size tells how often a clone was seen (once, few, many) or the class of an expanded clone, and some rows leave it out.

j_call: TRBJ2-5
d_call: .
clone_size: .
v_call: TRBV7-6
cdr3_nt: TGTGCCAGCAGCCCTTACCCGACAAGGGGCGGAGAGACCCAGTACTTC
cdr3_aa: CASSPYPTRGGETQYF

j_call: TRBJ2-2
d_call: TRBD1
clone_size: .
v_call: TRBV24-1
cdr3_nt: TGTGCCACCAGTGATTGGGACAGGGGGGTGTCCGGGGAGCTGTTTTTT
cdr3_aa: CATSDWDRGVSGELFF

j_call: TRBJ1-3
d_call: .
clone_size: .
v_call: TRBV5-6
cdr3_nt: TGCGCCAGCAGCCAAGGGGACTCTGGAAACACCATATATTTT
cdr3_aa: CASSQGDSGNTIYF

j_call: TRBJ2-3
d_call: .
clone_size: many
v_call: TRBV7-6
cdr3_nt: TGTGCCAGCAGCTTCCGAGGCGGTACTAGCACAGATACGCAGTATTTT
cdr3_aa: CASSFRGGTSTDTQYF

j_call: TRBJ2-2
d_call: .
clone_size: .
v_call: TRBV7-9
cdr3_nt: TGTGCCAACCGACAGATCACCGGGGAGCTGTTTTTT
cdr3_aa: CANRQITGELFF

j_call: TRBJ2-1
d_call: TRBD2
clone_size: many
v_call: TRBV5-1
cdr3_nt: TGCGCCAGCAGCTTGAGCCCCCCTAGCGGGGGGAACAATGAGCAGTTCTTC
cdr3_aa: CASSLSPPSGGNNEQFF

j_call: TRBJ2-2
d_call: .
clone_size: .
v_call: TRBV24-1
cdr3_nt: TGTGCCACCAGTGCAGGGGCGGGCGGGGAGCTGTTTTTT
cdr3_aa: CATSAGAGGELFF

j_call: TRBJ1-5
d_call: .
clone_size: .
v_call: TRBV20-1
cdr3_nt: TGCAGTGCTAGAGGGGGAGGAAATCAGCCCCAGCATTTT
cdr3_aa: CSARGGGNQPQHF

j_call: TRBJ1-1
d_call: TRBD1
clone_size: few
v_call: TRBV7-8
cdr3_nt: TGTGCCAGCAGCTTCACAGGGGATACTGAAGCTTTCTTT
cdr3_aa: CASSFTGDTEAFF

j_call: TRBJ1-6
d_call: .
clone_size: .
v_call: TRBV2
cdr3_nt: TGTGCCAGCAGCTGGACGGACCTCTATAATTCACCCCTCCACTTT
cdr3_aa: CASSWTDLYNSPLHF

j_call: TRBJ2-5
d_call: .
clone_size: .
v_call: TRBV29-1
cdr3_nt: TGCAGCGTTGATGAACAGCAAGAGACCCAGTACTTC
cdr3_aa: CSVDEQQETQYF

j_call: TRBJ1-2
d_call: .
clone_size: .
v_call: TRBV9
cdr3_nt: TGTGCCAGCAGCGTAGGCACGGGGGCAGGTTATGGCTACACCTTC
cdr3_aa: CASSVGTGAGYGYTF

j_call: TRBJ2-7
d_call: .
clone_size: many
v_call: TRBV20-1
cdr3_nt: TGCAGTGCTAGGGGACACGAATTTTTGGAGCAGTACTTC
cdr3_aa: CSARGHEFLEQYF

j_call: TRBJ1-1
d_call: .
clone_size: .
v_call: TRBV29-1
cdr3_nt: TGCAGCGTTGTCTTAACGGGGAACACTGAAGCTTTCTTT
cdr3_aa: CSVVLTGNTEAFF

j_call: TRBJ2-3
d_call: .
clone_size: .
v_call: TRBV29-1
cdr3_nt: TGCAGCGTTGATGGGGGACCCCCAGATACGCAGTATTTT
cdr3_aa: CSVDGGPPDTQYF

j_call: TRBJ1-1
d_call: .
clone_size: .
v_call: TRBV7-3
cdr3_nt: TGTGCCAGCAGCCTATGGGACACAAATCCGAACACTGAAGCTTTCTTT
cdr3_aa: CASSLWDTNPNTEAFF

j_call: TRBJ1-4
d_call: .
clone_size: .
v_call: TRBV5-1
cdr3_nt: TGCGCCAGCAGCTTGGCGGGGATTCGGGAAAAACTGTTTTTT
cdr3_aa: CASSLAGIREKLFF

j_call: TRBJ2-7
d_call: TRBD2
clone_size: few
v_call: TRBV7-8
cdr3_nt: TGTGCCAGCAGGGGGACTAGCGTGAGCTCCTACGAGCAGTACTTC
cdr3_aa: CASRGTSVSSYEQYF

j_call: TRBJ1-5
d_call: .
clone_size: many
v_call: TRBV12-3/TRBV12-4
cdr3_nt: TGTGCCAGCAGTCCGCCCGGGAAGAGGAGCAATCAGCCCCAGCATTTT
cdr3_aa: CASSPPGKRSNQPQHF

j_call: TRBJ2-3
d_call: TRBD2
clone_size: .
v_call: TRBV9
cdr3_nt: TGTGCCAGCAGCGCTAATATTGGGACTAGCGGGGTTGGAAATACGCAGTATTTT
cdr3_aa: CASSANIGTSGVGNTQYF

j_call: TRBJ1-2
d_call: .
clone_size: once
v_call: TRBV9
cdr3_nt: TGTGCCAGCAGCGCACAGGGAGCTAACTATGGCTACACCTTC
cdr3_aa: CASSAQGANYGYTF

j_call: TRBJ1-6
d_call: .
clone_size: .
v_call: TRBV27
cdr3_nt: TGTGCCAGCAGTTTATCAGAGAACTCACCCCTCCACTTT
cdr3_aa: CASSLSENSPLHF

j_call: TRBJ1-1
d_call: .
clone_size: .
v_call: TRBV7-2
cdr3_nt: TGTGCCAGCAGCATCATCAGAGGGACTAGCGGGGGCACTGAAGCTTTCTTT
cdr3_aa: CASSIIRGTSGGTEAFF

j_call: TRBJ1-4
d_call: TRBD1
clone_size: .
v_call: TRBV10-3
cdr3_nt: TGTGCCAGCAGCCTGACAGGGCGGGATGAAAAACTGTTTTTT
cdr3_aa: CASSLTGRDEKLFF

j_call: TRBJ1-2
d_call: .
clone_size: many
v_call: TRBV12-3/TRBV12-4
cdr3_nt: TGTGCCAGCAGTTTGCGGGAGACCTATGGCTACACCTTC
cdr3_aa: CASSLRETYGYTF

j_call: TRBJ2-3
d_call: TRBD2
clone_size: many
v_call: TRBV4-2
cdr3_nt: TGTGCCAGCAGCTTGGGGTCGGCGGGGGGGCGCGAAGATACGCAGTATTTT
cdr3_aa: CASSLGSAGGREDTQYF

j_call: TRBJ1-1
d_call: .
clone_size: .
v_call: TRBV14
cdr3_nt: TGTGCCAGCAGCCAAGTTCAGGGTAGCCCTGAAGCTTTCTTT
cdr3_aa: CASSQVQGSPEAFF

j_call: TRBJ1-2
d_call: TRBD1
clone_size: few
v_call: TRBV4-2
cdr3_nt: TGTGCCAGCAGCTGGACTGGACAGGGACACTATGGCTACACCTTC
cdr3_aa: CASSWTGQGHYGYTF

j_call: TRBJ2-2
d_call: .
clone_size: .
v_call: TRBV9
cdr3_nt: TGTGCCAGCAGCGCAGGGGTCACCGGGGAGCTGTTTTTT
cdr3_aa: CASSAGVTGELFF

j_call: TRBJ1-3
d_call: .
clone_size: many
v_call: TRBV6-6
cdr3_nt: TGTGCCAGCAGAACACCAACCCCTGGAAACACCATATATTTT
cdr3_aa: CASRTPTPGNTIYF

j_call: TRBJ1-2
d_call: .
clone_size: many
v_call: TRBV4-1
cdr3_nt: TGCGCCAGCAGCCAGGGGGAGACAGATTATTCTCTCTATGGCTACACCTTC
cdr3_aa: CASSQGETDYSLYGYTF

j_call: TRBJ2-1
d_call: TRBD1
clone_size: once
v_call: TRBV9
cdr3_nt: TGTGCCAGCAGCGCACTAAGGGGGCGGAGCTTCTACAATGAGCAGTTCTTC
cdr3_aa: CASSALRGRSFYNEQFF

j_call: TRBJ2-3
d_call: .
clone_size: .
v_call: TRBV4-1
cdr3_nt: TGTGCCAGCAGCCAAGATGGGGGGGGGCGCACAGATACGCAGTATTTT
cdr3_aa: CASSQDGGGRTDTQYF

j_call: TRBJ1-6
d_call: .
clone_size: many
v_call: TRBV15
cdr3_nt: TGTGCCAGCTCGGGGTCGGCAGGGAATTCACCCCTCCACTTT
cdr3_aa: CASSGSAGNSPLHF

j_call: TRBJ2-3
d_call: TRBD2
clone_size: few
v_call: TRBV12-5
cdr3_nt: TGTGCTAGTGGTTTAAGAGCGGGAGGAGATACGCAGTATTTT
cdr3_aa: CASGLRAGGDTQYF

j_call: TRBJ2-3
d_call: .
clone_size: .
v_call: TRBV9
cdr3_nt: TGTGCCAGCAGCACCGAAGAGGGGCGCGGAGATACGCAGTATTTT
cdr3_aa: CASSTEEGRGDTQYF

j_call: TRBJ2-5
d_call: TRBD1
clone_size: .
v_call: TRBV2
cdr3_nt: TGTGCCGACAGGGCGAGACAGGGACAGTATTCGGAGACCCAGTACTTC
cdr3_aa: CADRARQGQYSETQYF

j_call: TRBJ1-5
d_call: .
clone_size: .
v_call: TRBV24-1
cdr3_nt: TGTGCTAGAAGGACAGGCAATCAGCCCCAGCATTTT
cdr3_aa: CARRTGNQPQHF

j_call: TRBJ2-6
d_call: .
clone_size: .
v_call: TRBV4-2
cdr3_nt: TGTGCCAGCAGCCAAGCCCCGACAGGATCGACTTTC
cdr3_aa: CASSQAPTGSTF

j_call: TRBJ2-7
d_call: TRBD2
clone_size: many
v_call: TRBV6-5
cdr3_nt: TGTGCCAGCAGTCAATCCGGGACTAGATCCTACGAGCAGTACTTC
cdr3_aa: CASSQSGTRSYEQYF

j_call: TRBJ2-7
d_call: TRBD1
clone_size: .
v_call: TRBV2
cdr3_nt: TGTGCCAGCAGGCCAGGGGGCGCATCTTGCTACGAGCAGTACTTC
cdr3_aa: CASRPGGASCYEQYF

j_call: TRBJ2-2
d_call: .
clone_size: few
v_call: TRBV10-2
cdr3_nt: TGCGCCAGCCAGATGACGGTGAACACCGGGGAGCTGTTTTTT
cdr3_aa: CASQMTVNTGELFF

j_call: TRBJ2-7
d_call: TRBD1
clone_size: once
v_call: TRBV12-3/TRBV12-4
cdr3_nt: TGTGCCAGCAGCAGGATAACAGGGGACTACGAGCAGTACTTC
cdr3_aa: CASSRITGDYEQYF

j_call: TRBJ1-6
d_call: .
clone_size: .
v_call: TRBV24-1
cdr3_nt: TGTGCCCCCCCCCCCCCACCCCTCCACTTT
cdr3_aa: CAPPPPPLHF

j_call: TRBJ1-2
d_call: TRBD1
clone_size: .
v_call: TRBV7-6
cdr3_nt: TGTGCCAGCAGCTTTTCGACAGGGTCTAACTATGGCTACACCTTC
cdr3_aa: CASSFSTGSNYGYTF

j_call: TRBJ2-2
d_call: .
clone_size: .
v_call: TRBV10-2
cdr3_nt: TGCGCCAGCAGTATGTGGGGTCAGTCCACCAGGGAGCTGTTTTTT
cdr3_aa: CASSMWGQSTRELFF

j_call: TRBJ2-5
d_call: .
clone_size: many
v_call: TRBV2
cdr3_nt: TGTGCGACCAGGGTCTTGGAGACCCAGTACTTC
cdr3_aa: CATRVLETQYF

j_call: TRBJ2-7
d_call: TRBD1
clone_size: .
v_call: TRBV5-1
cdr3_nt: TGCGCCAGCAGCTTGAAAGGACAGGGCTACGAGCAGTACTTC
cdr3_aa: CASSLKGQGYEQYF

j_call: TRBJ2-5
d_call: TRBD2
clone_size: many
v_call: TRBV3-1
cdr3_nt: TGTGCCAGCAGCGGACTAGCGGGGAGGGAGACCCAGTACTTC
cdr3_aa: CASSGLAGRETQYF

j_call: TRBJ2-1
d_call: .
clone_size: .
v_call: TRBV25-1
cdr3_nt: TGTGCCAGCAGCTTATCTATCTTTGATGAGCAGTTCTTC
cdr3_aa: CASSLSIFDEQFF

j_call: TRBJ2-7
d_call: .
clone_size: .
v_call: TRBV2
cdr3_nt: TGTGCCACCAAGAGGGGGGCCTACGAGCAGTACTTC
cdr3_aa: CATKRGAYEQYF

j_call: TRBJ1-1
d_call: .
clone_size: .
v_call: TRBV12-3/TRBV12-4
cdr3_nt: TGTGCCAGCAGTTTAGCCCCGGGGGAAGCTTTCTTT
cdr3_aa: CASSLAPGEAFF

j_call: TRBJ2-3
d_call: .
clone_size: .
v_call: TRBV25-1
cdr3_nt: TGTGCCAGCAGCTTAGGTAGGCTAGCGACAGATACGCAGTATTTT
cdr3_aa: CASSLGRLATDTQYF

j_call: TRBJ1-1
d_call: .
clone_size: few
v_call: TRBV2
cdr3_nt: TGTGCCAGCACCCCAAACTCCCCTAACACTGAAGCTTTCTTT
cdr3_aa: CASTPNSPNTEAFF

j_call: TRBJ2-6
d_call: TRBD1
clone_size: many
v_call: TRBV9
cdr3_nt: TGTGCCAGCAGCTTCGGACAGGATCGCCCATCTGGGGCCAACGTCCTGACTTTC
cdr3_aa: CASSFGQDRPSGANVLTF

j_call: TRBJ1-1
d_call: .
clone_size: few
v_call: TRBV12-3/TRBV12-4
cdr3_nt: TGTGCCAGCATTCCATTCGGACACACTGAAGCTTTCTTT
cdr3_aa: CASIPFGHTEAFF

j_call: TRBJ1-3
d_call: .
clone_size: .
v_call: TRBV6-5
cdr3_nt: TGTGCCAGCAGTTACAATCCTGGGAGCGGAAACACCATATATTTT
cdr3_aa: CASSYNPGSGNTIYF

j_call: TRBJ1-2
d_call: .
clone_size: .
v_call: TRBV20-1
cdr3_nt: TGCAGTGCTCCGGCGGGGGGTTTGAACTATGGCTACACCTTC
cdr3_aa: CSAPAGGLNYGYTF

j_call: TRBJ1-1
d_call: .
clone_size: .
v_call: TRBV7-9
cdr3_nt: TGTGCCAGCAGCTTAGGTCGGGGATGGAATACTGAAGCTTTCTTT
cdr3_aa: CASSLGRGWNTEAFF